The rows below give T cell receptor beta chains drawn from one sample of a study of T cell changes during pregnancy in multiple sclerosis. Data came from immunoSEQ multiplex PCR; TCRdb stores just in-frame clones and leaves some out. Counted here are under 90,000 clones, around 92% occurring once; the ten biggest clones make up over 1.3%. The specimen was peripheral blood, collected in the second trimester of pregnancy. Every receptor here comes from a female donor in good health, enrolled as a control in a pregnancy study. The CDR3 runs from the conserved cysteine through the conserved F or W. Fields, in order: V gene, J gene, CDR3 protein.

TRBV29-1,TRBJ1-5,CSVAKDSPHQPQHF
TRBV28,TRBJ2-1,CASSLIDRGLVNYNEQFF
TRBV2,TRBJ2-2,CASSEQRDTGELFF
TRBV6-4,TRBJ2-2,CASNPSGDTGELFF
TRBV19,TRBJ2-7,CASRETSAPIYSYEQYF
TRBV28,TRBJ2-5,CASSLGQVQETQYF
TRBV7-2,TRBJ2-7,CASSLERRTSYEQYF
TRBV7-3,TRBJ2-1,CASSLHSGYNEQFF
TRBV6-5,TRBJ1-2,CASRERQRSYGYTF
TRBV30,TRBJ2-2,CAWRTGADTGELFF
TRBV5-4,TRBJ2-2,CASSPGAGASNTGELFF
TRBV29-1,TRBJ2-3,CSVAPQETDTQYF
TRBV11-2,TRBJ2-1,CASSDDRYNEQFF
TRBV27,TRBJ2-7,CASSSLSGLGDYEQYF
TRBV2,TRBJ2-5,CATTLPTGEWETQYF
TRBV4-1,TRBJ1-4,CASSQDGPQGREKLFF
TRBV5-4,TRBJ2-5,CASSLGGTGPETQYF
TRBV4-1,TRBJ2-7,CASSRSTGDEQYF
TRBV19,TRBJ1-2,CASSQTVYGYTF
TRBV29-1,TRBJ2-3,CSVEGTSGGADTQYF